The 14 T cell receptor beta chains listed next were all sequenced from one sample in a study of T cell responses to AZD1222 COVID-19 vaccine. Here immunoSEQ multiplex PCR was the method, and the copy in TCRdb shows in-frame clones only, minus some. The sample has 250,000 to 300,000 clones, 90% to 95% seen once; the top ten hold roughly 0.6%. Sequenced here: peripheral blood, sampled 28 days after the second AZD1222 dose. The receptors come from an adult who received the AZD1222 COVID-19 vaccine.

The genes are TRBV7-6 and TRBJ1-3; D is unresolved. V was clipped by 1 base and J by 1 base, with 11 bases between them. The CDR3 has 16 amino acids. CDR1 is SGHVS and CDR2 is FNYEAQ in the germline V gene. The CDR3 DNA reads TGTGCCAGCAGCTTAGGTTTAAGGGAATCTGGAAACACCATATATTTT. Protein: CASSLGLRESGNTIYF.

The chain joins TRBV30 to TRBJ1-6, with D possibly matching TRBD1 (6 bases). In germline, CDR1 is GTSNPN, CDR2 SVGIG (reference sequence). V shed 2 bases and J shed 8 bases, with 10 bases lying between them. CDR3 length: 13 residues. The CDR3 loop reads CAWSLSGDSPLHF. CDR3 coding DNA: TGTGCCTGGAGTTTGTCAGGGGATTCACCCCTCCACTTT.

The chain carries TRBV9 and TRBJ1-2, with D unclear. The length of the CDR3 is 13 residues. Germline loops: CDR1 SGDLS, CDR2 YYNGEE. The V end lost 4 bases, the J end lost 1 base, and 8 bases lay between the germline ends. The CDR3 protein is CASSSDGNYGYTF. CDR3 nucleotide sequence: TGTGCCAGCAGCTCGGACGGTAACTATGGCTACACCTTC.

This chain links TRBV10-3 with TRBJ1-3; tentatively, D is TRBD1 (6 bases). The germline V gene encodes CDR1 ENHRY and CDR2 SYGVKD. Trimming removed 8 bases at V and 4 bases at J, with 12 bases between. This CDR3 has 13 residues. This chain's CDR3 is CAIGGHEGNTIYF. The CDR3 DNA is TGTGCCATCGGGGGACACGAAGGAAACACCATATATTTT.

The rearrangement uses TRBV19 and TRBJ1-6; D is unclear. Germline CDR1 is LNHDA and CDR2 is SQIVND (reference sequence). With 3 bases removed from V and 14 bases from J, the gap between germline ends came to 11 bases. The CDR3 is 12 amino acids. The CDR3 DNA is TGTGCCAGTAGTATGGACCCGGCGGCCCTCCACTTT. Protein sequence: CASSMDPAALHF.

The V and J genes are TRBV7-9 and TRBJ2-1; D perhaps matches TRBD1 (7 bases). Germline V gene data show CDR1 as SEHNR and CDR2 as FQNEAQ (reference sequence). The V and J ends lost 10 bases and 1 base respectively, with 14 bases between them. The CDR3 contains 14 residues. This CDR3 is CAIQGGRSYNEQFF. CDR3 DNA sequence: TGTGCCATCCAGGGGGGCAGGTCCTACAATGAGCAGTTCTTC.

In nucleotides, the CDR3 is TGTGCCAGCAGCTTGGGCCGCACTAGCGGGAGGGCCGAGGAGACCCAGTACTTC. Protein product: CASSLGRTSGRAEETQYF. This rearrangement joins TRBV7-3 to TRBJ2-5, with 13 bases lining up with TRBD2. Germline V gene data show CDR1 as SGHTA and CDR2 as FQGTGA. Trimming removed 3 bases from V and 5 bases from J; junction bases left unmatched: 12. The CDR3 covers 18 residues.

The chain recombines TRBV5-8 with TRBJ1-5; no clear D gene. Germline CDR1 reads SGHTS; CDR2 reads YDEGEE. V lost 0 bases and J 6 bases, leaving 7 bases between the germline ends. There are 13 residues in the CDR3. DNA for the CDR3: TGTGCCAGCAGCTTGGTAGGAGGTCAGCCCCAGCATTTT. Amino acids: CASSLVGGQPQHF.

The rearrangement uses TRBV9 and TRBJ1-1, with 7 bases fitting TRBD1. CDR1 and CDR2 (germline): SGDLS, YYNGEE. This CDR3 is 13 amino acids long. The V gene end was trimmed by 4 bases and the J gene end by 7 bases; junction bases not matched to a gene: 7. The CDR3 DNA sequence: TGTGCCAGCAGCTATCCTGGGACAGATGAAGCTTTCTTT. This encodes CASSYPGTDEAFF.

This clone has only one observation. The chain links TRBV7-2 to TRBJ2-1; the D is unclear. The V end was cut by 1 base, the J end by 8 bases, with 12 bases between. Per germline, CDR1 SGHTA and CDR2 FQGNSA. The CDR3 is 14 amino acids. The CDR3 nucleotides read TGTGCCAGCAGCTTAGATGACGGTATCGATGAGCAGTTCTTC. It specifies CASSLDDGIDEQFF. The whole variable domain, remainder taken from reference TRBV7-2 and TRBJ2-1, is GAGVSQSPSNKVTEKGKDVELRCDPISGHTALYWYRQSLGQGLEFLIYFQGNSAPDKSGLPSDRFSAERTGGSVSTLTIQRTQQEDSAVYLCASSLDDGIDEQFFGPGTRLTVL.

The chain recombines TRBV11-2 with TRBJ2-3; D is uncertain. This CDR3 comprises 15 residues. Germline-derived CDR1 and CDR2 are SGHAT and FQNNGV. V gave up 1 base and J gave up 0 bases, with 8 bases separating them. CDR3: CASSLGFYSTDTQYF. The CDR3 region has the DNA TGTGCCAGCAGCTTAGGATTCTATAGCACAGATACGCAGTATTTT. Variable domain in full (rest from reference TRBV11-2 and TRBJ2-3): EAGVAQSPRYKIIEKRQSVAFWCNPISGHATLYWYQQILGQGPKLLIQFQNNGVVDDSQLPKDRFSAERLKGVDSTLKIQPAKLEDSAVYLCASSLGFYSTDTQYFGPGTRLTVL.

The CDR3 loop is CASSFPGTGNTIYF. The DNA for the CDR3 is TGTGCCAGCAGCTTCCCCGGGACTGGAAACACCATATATTTT. The chain couples TRBV5-6 to TRBJ1-3, with D uncertain. The CDR3 totals 14 residues. The V gene lost 2 bases and the J gene lost 2 bases, with 8 bases spanning the gap. Germline CDR1 and CDR2: SGHDT and YYEEEE.

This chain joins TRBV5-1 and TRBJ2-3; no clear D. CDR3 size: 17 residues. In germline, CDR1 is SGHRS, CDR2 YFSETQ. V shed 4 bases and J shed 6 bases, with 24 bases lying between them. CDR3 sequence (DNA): TGCGCCAGCAGCCCCCAGACGAACGCCCGTAGCCGGGATACGCAGTATTTT. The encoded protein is CASSPQTNARSRDTQYF.

The CDR3 loop is CSVSNPGTGDTEAFF. The CDR3 nucleotides are TGCAGCGTTTCGAACCCCGGGACAGGGGATACTGAAGCTTTCTTT. V and J are TRBV29-1 and TRBJ1-1, with 10 bases matching TRBD1. After removal of 5 bases from V and 5 bases from J, the junction contained 11 bases not matched to a gene. The CDR3 consists of 15 residues. Germline values: CDR1 SQVTM, CDR2 ANQGSEA.